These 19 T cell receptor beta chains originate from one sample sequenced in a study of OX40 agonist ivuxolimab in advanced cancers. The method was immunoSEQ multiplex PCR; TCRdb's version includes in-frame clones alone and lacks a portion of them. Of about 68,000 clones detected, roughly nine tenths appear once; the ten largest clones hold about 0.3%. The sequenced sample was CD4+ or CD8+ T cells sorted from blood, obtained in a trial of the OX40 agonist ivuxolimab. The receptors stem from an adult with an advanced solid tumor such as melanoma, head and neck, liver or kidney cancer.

The CDR3 DNA is TGTGCCAGCAGCAAAGCCGGGACAGGATCCTACGAGCAGTACTTC. Protein: CASSKAGTGSYEQYF. This sequence joins TRBV14 and TRBJ2-7; TRBD1 matches at 8 bases. With 5 bases clipped from V and 1 base from J, the junction kept 7 bases outside the gene matches. CDR1 SGHDN and CDR2 FVKESK come from the germline V gene. CDR3 size: 15 residues.

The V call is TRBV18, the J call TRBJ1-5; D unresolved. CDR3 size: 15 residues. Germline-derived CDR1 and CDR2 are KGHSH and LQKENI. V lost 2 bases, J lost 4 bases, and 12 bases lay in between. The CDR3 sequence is CASSPGPIKNQPQHF. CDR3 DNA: TGTGCCAGCTCACCAGGACCGATAAAAAATCAGCCCCAGCATTTT.

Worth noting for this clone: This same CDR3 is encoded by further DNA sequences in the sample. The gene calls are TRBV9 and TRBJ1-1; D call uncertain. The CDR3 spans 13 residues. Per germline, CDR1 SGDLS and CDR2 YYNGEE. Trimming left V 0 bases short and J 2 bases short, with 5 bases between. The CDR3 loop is CASSVAGNTEAFF. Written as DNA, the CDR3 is TGTGCCAGCAGCGTAGCCGGCAACACTGAAGCTTTCTTT.

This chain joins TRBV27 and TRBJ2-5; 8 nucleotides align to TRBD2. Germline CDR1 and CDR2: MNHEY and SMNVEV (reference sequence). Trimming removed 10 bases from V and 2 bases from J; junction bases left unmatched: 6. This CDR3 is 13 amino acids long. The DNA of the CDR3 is TGTGCCACCAGACGGGGGGGACAAGAGACCCAGTACTTC. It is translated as CATRRGGQETQYF.

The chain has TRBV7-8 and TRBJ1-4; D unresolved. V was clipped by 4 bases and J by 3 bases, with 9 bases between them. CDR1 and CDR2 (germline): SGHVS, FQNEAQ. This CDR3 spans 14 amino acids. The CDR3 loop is CASSSRASNEKLFF. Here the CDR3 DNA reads TGTGCCAGCAGCTCTCGGGCCTCTAATGAAAAACTGTTTTTT.

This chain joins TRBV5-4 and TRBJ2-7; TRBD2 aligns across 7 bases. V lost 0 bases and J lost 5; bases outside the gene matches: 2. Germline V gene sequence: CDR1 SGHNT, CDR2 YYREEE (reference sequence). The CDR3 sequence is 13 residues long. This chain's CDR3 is CASSLGLANEQYF. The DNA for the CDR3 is TGTGCCAGCAGCTTGGGACTAGCTAACGAGCAGTACTTC.

In DNA form, the CDR3 reads TGTGCCAGCAGCCGGAGGACAGGGACTAATCAGCCCCAGCATTTT. Amino acid sequence: CASSRRTGTNQPQHF. This rearrangement joins TRBV28 to TRBJ1-5, with 8 nucleotides matching TRBD1. Germline-derived CDR1 and CDR2 are MDHEN and SYDVKM. V shed 6 bases and J 4 bases; nucleotides not matched to a gene: 8. This CDR3 has 15 residues.

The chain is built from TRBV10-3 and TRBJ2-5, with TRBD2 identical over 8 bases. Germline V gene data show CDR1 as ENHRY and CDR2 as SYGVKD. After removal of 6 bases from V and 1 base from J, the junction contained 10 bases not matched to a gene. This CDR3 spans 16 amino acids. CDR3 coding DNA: TGTGCCATCAGAACCACAGAGAGCGGGAGCCAAGAGACCCAGTACTTC. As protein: CAIRTTESGSQETQYF.

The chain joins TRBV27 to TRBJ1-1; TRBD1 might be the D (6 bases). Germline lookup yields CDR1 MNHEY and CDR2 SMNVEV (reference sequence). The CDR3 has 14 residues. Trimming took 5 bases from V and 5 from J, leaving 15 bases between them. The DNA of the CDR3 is TGTGCCAGCAGTCCGGACAGAAAGGGGACTGAAGCTTTCTTT. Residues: CASSPDRKGTEAFF.

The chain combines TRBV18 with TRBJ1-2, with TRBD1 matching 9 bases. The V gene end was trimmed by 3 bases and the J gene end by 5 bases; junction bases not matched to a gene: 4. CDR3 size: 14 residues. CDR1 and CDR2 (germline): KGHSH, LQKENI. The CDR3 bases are TGTGCCAGCTCACCCGGGACAGGGAGTTATGGCTACACCTTC. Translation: CASSPGTGSYGYTF.

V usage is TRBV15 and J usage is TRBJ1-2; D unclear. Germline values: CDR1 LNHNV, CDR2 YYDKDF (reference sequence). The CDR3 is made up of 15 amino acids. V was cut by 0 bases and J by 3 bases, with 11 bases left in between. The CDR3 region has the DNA TGTGCCACCAGCAGAGATCTTTGGTCTGACTATGGCTACACCTTC. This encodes CATSRDLWSDYGYTF.

The CDR3 is CASSSGTGGTYEQFF. CDR3 DNA: TGCGCCAGCAGCTCCGGGACAGGGGGTACCTATGAGCAGTTCTTC. The chain couples TRBV5-1 to TRBJ2-1; TRBD1 matches at 11 bases. Germline CDR1 is SGHRS and CDR2 is YFSETQ. V lost 3 bases, J lost 8 bases, and 7 bases stayed unmatched. This CDR3 has 15 amino acids.

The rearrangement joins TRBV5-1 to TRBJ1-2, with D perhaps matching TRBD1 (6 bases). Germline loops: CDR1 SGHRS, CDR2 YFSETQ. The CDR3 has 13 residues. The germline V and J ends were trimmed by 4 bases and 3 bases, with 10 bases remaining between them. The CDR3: CASSTGTHYGYTF. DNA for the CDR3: TGCGCCAGCAGCACCGGGACACACTATGGCTACACCTTC.

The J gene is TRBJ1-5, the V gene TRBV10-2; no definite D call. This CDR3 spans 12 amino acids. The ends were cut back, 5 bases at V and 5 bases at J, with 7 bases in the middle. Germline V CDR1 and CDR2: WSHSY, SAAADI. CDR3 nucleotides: TGCGCCAGCAGTCACGGGGATCAGCCCCAGCATTTT. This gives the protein CASSHGDQPQHF.

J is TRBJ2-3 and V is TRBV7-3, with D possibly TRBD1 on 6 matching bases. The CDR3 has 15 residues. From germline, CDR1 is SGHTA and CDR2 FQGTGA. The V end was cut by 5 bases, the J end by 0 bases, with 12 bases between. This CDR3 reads CASSTGTTSTDTQYF. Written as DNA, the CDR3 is TGTGCCAGCAGCACCGGGACAACTAGCACAGATACGCAGTATTTT.

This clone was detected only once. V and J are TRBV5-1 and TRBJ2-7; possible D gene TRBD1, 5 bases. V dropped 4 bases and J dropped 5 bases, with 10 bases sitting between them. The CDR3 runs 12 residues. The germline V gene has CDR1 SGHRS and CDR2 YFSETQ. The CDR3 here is CASSPTANEQYF. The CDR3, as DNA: TGCGCCAGCAGCCCGACAGCAAACGAGCAGTACTTC.

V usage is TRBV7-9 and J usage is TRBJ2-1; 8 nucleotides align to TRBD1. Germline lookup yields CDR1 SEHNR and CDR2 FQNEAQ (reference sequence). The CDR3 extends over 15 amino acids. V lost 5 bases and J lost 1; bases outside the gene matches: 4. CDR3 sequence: CASSLQGASYNEQFF. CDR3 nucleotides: TGTGCCAGCAGCCTTCAGGGGGCGTCCTACAATGAGCAGTTCTTC.

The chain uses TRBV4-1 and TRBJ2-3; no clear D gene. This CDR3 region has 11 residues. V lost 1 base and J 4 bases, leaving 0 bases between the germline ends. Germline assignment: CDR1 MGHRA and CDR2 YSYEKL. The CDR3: CASSQADTQYF. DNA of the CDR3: TGCGCCAGCAGCCAAGCAGATACGCAGTATTTT.

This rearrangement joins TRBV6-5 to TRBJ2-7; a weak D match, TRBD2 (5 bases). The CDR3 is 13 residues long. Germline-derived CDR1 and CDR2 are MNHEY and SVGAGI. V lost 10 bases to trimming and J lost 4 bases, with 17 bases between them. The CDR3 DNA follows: TGTGCCACCTGGAGAGGGCCCTGGTACGAGCAGTACTTC. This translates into CATWRGPWYEQYF.